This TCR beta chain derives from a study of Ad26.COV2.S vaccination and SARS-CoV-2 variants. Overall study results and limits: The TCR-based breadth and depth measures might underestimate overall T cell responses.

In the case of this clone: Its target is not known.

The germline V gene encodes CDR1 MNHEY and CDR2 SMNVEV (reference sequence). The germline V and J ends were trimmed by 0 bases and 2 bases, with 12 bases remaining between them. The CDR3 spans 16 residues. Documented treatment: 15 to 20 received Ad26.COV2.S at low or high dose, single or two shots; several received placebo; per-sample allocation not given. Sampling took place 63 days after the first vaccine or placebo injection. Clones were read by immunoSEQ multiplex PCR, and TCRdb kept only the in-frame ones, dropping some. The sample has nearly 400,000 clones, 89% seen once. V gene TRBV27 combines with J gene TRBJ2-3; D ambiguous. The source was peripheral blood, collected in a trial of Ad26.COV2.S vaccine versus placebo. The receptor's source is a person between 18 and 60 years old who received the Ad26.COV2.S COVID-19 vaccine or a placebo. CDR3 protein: CASSLSLLRYTDTQYF. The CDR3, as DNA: TGTGCCAGCAGTTTATCTCTTCTGCGGTACACAGATACGCAGTATTTT.